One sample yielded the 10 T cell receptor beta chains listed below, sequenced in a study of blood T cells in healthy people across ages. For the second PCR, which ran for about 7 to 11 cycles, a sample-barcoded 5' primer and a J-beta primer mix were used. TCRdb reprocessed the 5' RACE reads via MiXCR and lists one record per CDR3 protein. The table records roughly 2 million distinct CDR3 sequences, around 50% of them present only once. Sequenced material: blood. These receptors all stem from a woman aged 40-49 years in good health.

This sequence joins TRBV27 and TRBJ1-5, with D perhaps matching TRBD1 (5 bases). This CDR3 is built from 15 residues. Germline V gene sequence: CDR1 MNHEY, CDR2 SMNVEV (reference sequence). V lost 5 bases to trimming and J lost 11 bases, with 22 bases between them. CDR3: CASSPNGALGMAQHF. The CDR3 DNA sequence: TGTGCCAGCAGTCCAAACGGGGCTTTGGGCATGGCCCAGCATTTT.

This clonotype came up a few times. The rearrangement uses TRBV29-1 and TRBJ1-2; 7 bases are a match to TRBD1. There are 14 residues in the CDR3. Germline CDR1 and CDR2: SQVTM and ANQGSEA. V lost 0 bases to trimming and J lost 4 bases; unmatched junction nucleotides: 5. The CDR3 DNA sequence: TGCAGCGTTGAAGATGAGGGGGCAGGCTATGGCTACACCTTC. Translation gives CSVEDEGAGYGYTF.

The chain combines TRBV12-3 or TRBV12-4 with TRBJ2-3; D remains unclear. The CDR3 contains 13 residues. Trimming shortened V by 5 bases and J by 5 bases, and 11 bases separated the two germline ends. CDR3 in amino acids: CASSRPAGDTQYF. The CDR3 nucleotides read TGTGCCAGCAGTAGACCGGCAGGAGATACGCAGTATTTT.

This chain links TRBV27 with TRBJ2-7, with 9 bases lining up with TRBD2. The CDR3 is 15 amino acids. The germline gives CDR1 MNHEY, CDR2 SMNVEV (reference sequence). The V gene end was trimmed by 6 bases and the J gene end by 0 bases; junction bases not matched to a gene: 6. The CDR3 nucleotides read TGTGCCAGCAGACCCAGCGGGGGGTACTCCTACGAGCAGTACTTC. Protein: CASRPSGGYSYEQYF.

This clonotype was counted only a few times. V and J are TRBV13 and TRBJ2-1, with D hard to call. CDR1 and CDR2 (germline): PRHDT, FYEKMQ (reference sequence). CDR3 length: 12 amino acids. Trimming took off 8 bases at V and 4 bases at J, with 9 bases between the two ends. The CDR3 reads CASGLRYNEQFF. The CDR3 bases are TGTGCCAGCGGCCTACGGTACAATGAGCAGTTCTTC.

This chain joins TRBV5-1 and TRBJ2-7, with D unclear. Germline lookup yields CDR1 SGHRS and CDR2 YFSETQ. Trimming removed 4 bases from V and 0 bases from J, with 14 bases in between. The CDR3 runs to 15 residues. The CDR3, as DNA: TGCGCCAGCAGCAAGACTTCTACGAGCTCCTACGAGCAGTACTTC. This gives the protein CASSKTSTSSYEQYF.

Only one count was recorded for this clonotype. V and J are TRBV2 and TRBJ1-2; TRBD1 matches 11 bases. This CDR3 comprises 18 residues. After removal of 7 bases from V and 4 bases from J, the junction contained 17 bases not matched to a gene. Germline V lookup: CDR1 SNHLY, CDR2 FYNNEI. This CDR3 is CASIGQGARGSSPYGYTF. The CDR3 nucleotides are TGTGCCAGCATAGGACAGGGGGCGCGGGGGAGCTCACCCTATGGCTACACCTTC.

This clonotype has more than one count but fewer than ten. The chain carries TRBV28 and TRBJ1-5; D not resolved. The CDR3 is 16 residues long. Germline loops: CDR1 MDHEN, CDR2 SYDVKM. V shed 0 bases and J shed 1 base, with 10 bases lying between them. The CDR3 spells CASSLWADRSNQPQHF. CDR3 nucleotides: TGTGCCAGCAGTTTATGGGCCGACCGAAGCAATCAGCCCCAGCATTTT.

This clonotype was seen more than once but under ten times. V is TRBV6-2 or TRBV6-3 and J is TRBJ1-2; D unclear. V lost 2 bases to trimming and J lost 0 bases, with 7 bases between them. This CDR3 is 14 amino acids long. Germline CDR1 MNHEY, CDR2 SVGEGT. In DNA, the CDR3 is TGTGCCAGCAGTTACAAGGGTTCTAACTATGGCTACACCTTC. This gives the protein CASSYKGSNYGYTF.

CDR3 sequence (DNA): TGTGCCAGCAGCTCCCCCGCTCAAGGCACAGATACGCAGTATTTT. Amino acid sequence: CASSSPAQGTDTQYF. This chain connects TRBV6-2 or TRBV6-3 to TRBJ2-3, with unresolved D. Germline values: CDR1 MNHEY, CDR2 SVGEGT. The germline V and J ends were trimmed by 6 bases and 1 base, with 14 bases remaining between them. The CDR3 runs to 15 residues.